Below, 26 T cell receptor beta chains from the same sample are listed, as sequenced in a study of response to subunit inactivated influenza vaccine. TCRdb fed the RT-PCR reads into MiXCR, producing one record per CDR3 protein. The profile shows under 750,000 distinct CDR3 sequences, 12% of them singletons. Sample: PBMCs from blood, taken on the day of vaccination. The origin of the receptors is a man between 50 and 59 years old who received an inactivated influenza vaccine.

The table lists this clonotype with a few counts. The chain joins TRBV7-2 to TRBJ1-2, with 7 positions matching TRBD1. V lost 5 bases and J lost 2; bases outside the gene matches: 8. The CDR3 is 15 amino acids. In germline, CDR1 is SGHTA, CDR2 FQGNSA. The CDR3 spells CASSLLGQPNYGYTF. The CDR3 DNA sequence: TGTGCCAGCAGCCTACTGGGACAGCCGAACTATGGCTACACCTTC.

Only a few counts were recorded for this clonotype. The chain has TRBV7-2 and TRBJ2-7; 7 nucleotides agree with TRBD1. The V gene's germline CDR1 is SGHTA and CDR2 FQGNSA. CDR3 size: 14 residues. Losses at the gene ends were 5 bases for V and 5 bases for J; bases not matched to a gene: 9. In nucleotides, the CDR3 is TGTGCCAGCAGCATACCTACAGGGGTCGACGAGCAGTACTTC. Protein sequence: CASSIPTGVDEQYF.

The chain recombines TRBV6-5 with TRBJ2-5, with no clear D. This CDR3 is built from 12 residues. Germline-derived CDR1 and CDR2 are MNHEY and SVGAGI. The V end lost 2 bases, the J end lost 2 bases, and 3 bases lay between the germline ends. The CDR3 sequence is CASSYPQETQYF. The CDR3 DNA reads TGTGCCAGCAGTTACCCACAAGAGACCCAGTACTTC.

V gene TRBV3-1 combines with J gene TRBJ2-6, with 10 bases matching TRBD1. V gave up 2 bases and J gave up 0 bases; unmatched junction bases: 7. Germline loops: CDR1 LGHDT, CDR2 YNNKEL (reference sequence). This CDR3 contains 19 residues. DNA for the CDR3: TGTGCCAGCAGCCAACAGCTTGGACAGGGGGGCTCTGGGGCCAACGTCCTGACTTTC. Translating it yields CASSQQLGQGGSGANVLTF.

This clonotype was seen ten or more times. The chain combines TRBV7-9 with TRBJ1-2; 10 nucleotides line up with TRBD1. This CDR3 spans 15 amino acids. In germline, CDR1 is SEHNR, CDR2 FQNEAQ (reference sequence). Losses at the gene ends were 5 bases for V and 6 bases for J; bases not matched to a gene: 9. The CDR3 loop reads CASSPRTGGEHGYTF. As DNA, the CDR3 is TGTGCCAGCAGCCCCCGGACAGGGGGAGAACATGGCTACACCTTC.

This clonotype was picked up a small number of times. The V call is TRBV3-1, the J call TRBJ1-2, with D possibly matching TRBD1 (5 bases). The V end was cut by 5 bases, the J end by 2 bases, with 15 bases between. Germline V lookup: CDR1 LGHDT, CDR2 YNNKEL (reference sequence). There are 15 residues in the CDR3. In nucleotides, the CDR3 is TGTGCCAGCAGCAGACCTGGCAGGGCAAACTATGGCTACACCTTC. This gives the protein CASSRPGRANYGYTF.

This clonotype has a handful of counts. The V and J genes are TRBV5-6 and TRBJ2-2; no firm D call. Germline loops: CDR1 SGHDT, CDR2 YYEEEE. The CDR3 sequence is 16 residues long. V gave up 3 bases and J gave up 0 bases, with 12 bases separating them. DNA of the CDR3: TGTGCCAGCAGCTGGGGAAGCCTTACGAACACCGGGGAGCTGTTTTTT. Translated: CASSWGSLTNTGELFF. Full variable domain (rest looked up from reference TRBV5-6 and TRBJ2-2): DAGVTQSPTHLIKTRGQQVTLRCSPKSGHDTVSWYQQALGQGPQFIFQYYEEEERQRGNFPDRFSGHQFPNYSSELNVNALLLGDSALYLCASSWGSLTNTGELFFGEGSRLTVL.

This clonotype has a count of ten or more. This chain joins TRBV11-2 and TRBJ2-3; tentatively, D is TRBD1 (5 bases). The CDR3 is 15 residues long. The ends were cut back, 1 base at V and 2 bases at J, with 10 bases in the middle. In germline, CDR1 is SGHAT, CDR2 FQNNGV. CDR3 protein: CASSLVGQVTDTQYF. CDR3 sequence (DNA): TGTGCCAGCAGCTTAGTTGGACAAGTCACAGATACGCAGTATTTT.

V gene TRBV10-3 combines with J gene TRBJ2-1; possibly TRBD2 for D (7 bases). Trimming cost V 7 bases and J 1 base, with 14 bases left between them. The CDR3 runs to 15 residues. CDR1 ENHRY and CDR2 SYGVKD come from the germline V gene. CDR3 in DNA: TGTGCCATCAATGGTGGGGGGGCGTCCTACAATGAGCAGTTCTTC. It specifies CAINGGGASYNEQFF.

This clonotype has just a few counts. This chain joins TRBV3-1 and TRBJ1-1; D remains ambiguous. The germline CDR1 and CDR2 sequences are LGHDT and YNNKEL (reference sequence). Trimming left V 1 base short and J 1 base short, with 7 bases between. This CDR3 is built from 14 residues. The CDR3 here is CASSQGSGNTEAFF. CDR3 bases: TGTGCCAGCAGCCAAGGATCTGGGAACACTGAAGCTTTCTTT.

This clonotype was seen repeatedly, ten times or more. The CDR3 sequence is CASSLRQGSNQPQHF. The DNA for the CDR3 is TGTGCCAGCAGTTTACGACAGGGGAGCAATCAGCCCCAGCATTTT. The genes are TRBV12-3 or TRBV12-4 and TRBJ1-5; 8 bases match TRBD1. V lost 2 bases to trimming and J lost 1 base; unmatched junction nucleotides: 1. This CDR3 region has 15 residues.

The J gene is TRBJ2-1, the V gene TRBV5-1; maybe TRBD2 (5 bases). Trimming stripped 5 bases from V and 2 bases from J, with 14 bases between. Germline loops: CDR1 SGHRS, CDR2 YFSETQ. The CDR3 totals 15 residues. The CDR3 DNA reads TGCGCCAGCAGAGGATCCGGGGTTCCCTACAATGAGCAGTTCTTC. Its translation is CASRGSGVPYNEQFF.

This sequence joins TRBV6-2 or TRBV6-3 and TRBJ2-3; D is unresolved. The germline V gene encodes CDR1 MNHEY and CDR2 SVGEGT. The germline V and J ends were trimmed by 6 bases and 1 base, with 11 bases remaining between them. CDR3 length: 14 residues. This CDR3 reads CASRTGYGTDTQYF. CDR3 coding DNA: TGTGCCAGCAGGACCGGCTACGGCACAGATACGCAGTATTTT.

This clonotype was seen repeatedly, ten times or more. This chain connects TRBV6-5 to TRBJ2-6; no definite D call. Trimming cost V 2 bases and J 0 bases, with 5 bases left between them. In germline, CDR1 is MNHEY, CDR2 SVGAGI. The CDR3 has 15 residues. CDR3: CASSYVSSGANVLTF. CDR3 bases: TGTGCCAGCAGTTACGTGAGCTCTGGGGCCAACGTCCTGACTTTC.

This clonotype turned up a few times. V gene TRBV20-1 combines with J gene TRBJ2-3, with 14 bases aligning to TRBD2. This CDR3 contains 15 residues. From germline, CDR1 is DFQATT and CDR2 SNEGSKA (reference sequence). Trimming removed 5 bases from V and 3 bases from J; junction bases left unmatched: 4. CDR3 DNA sequence: TGCAGTGCTTTGACTAGCGGGGGGGTAACAGATACGCAGTATTTT. This gives the protein CSALTSGGVTDTQYF.

The chain joins TRBV12-3 or TRBV12-4 to TRBJ2-3; D uncertain. V gave up 4 bases and J gave up 4 bases, with 6 bases separating them. This CDR3 region has 12 residues. The chain's CDR3 is CASSSFADTQYF. Here the CDR3 DNA reads TGTGCCAGCAGTTCTTTTGCAGATACGCAGTATTTT.

In this sample, this clonotype turned up a few times. This CDR3 is CSVGDRASNQPQHF. As DNA, the CDR3 is TGCAGCGTTGGGGACAGGGCTAGCAATCAGCCCCAGCATTTT. The chain couples TRBV29-1 to TRBJ1-5; 9 positions agree with TRBD1. The CDR3 spans 14 residues. Trimming removed 4 bases from V and 0 bases from J; junction bases left unmatched: 1. Germline V gives CDR1 SQVTM, CDR2 ANQGSEA.

The chain employs TRBV2 and TRBJ1-1; a weak D match, TRBD1 (5 bases). V lost 1 base and J 3 bases, leaving 6 bases between the germline ends. The CDR3 is made up of 13 amino acids. Germline V gene data show CDR1 as SNHLY and CDR2 as FYNNEI. CDR3 region: CASSEGTHTEAFF. CDR3 in DNA: TGTGCCAGCAGTGAAGGGACACACACTGAAGCTTTCTTT.

The chain recombines TRBV12-3 or TRBV12-4 with TRBJ2-3; the D is unclear. The V end was cut by 6 bases, the J end by 1 base, with 11 bases between. The CDR3 runs to 14 residues. CDR3 region: CASRSIGRTDTQYF. CDR3 DNA sequence: TGTGCCAGCAGGTCTATAGGCCGCACAGATACGCAGTATTTT.

This clonotype has just a few counts. The chain combines TRBV12-3 or TRBV12-4 with TRBJ2-5; weak D call: TRBD2 (5 bases). CDR3 size: 15 residues. Trimming removed 2 bases at V and 5 bases at J, with 15 bases between. CDR3 sequence (DNA): TGTGCCAGCAGTTTACGAGCCGGGATAGGGGAGACCCAGTACTTC. It translates to CASSLRAGIGETQYF.

This clonotype was seen a few times. The chain recombines TRBV5-1 with TRBJ2-3, with D perhaps matching TRBD1 (6 bases). V was cut by 0 bases and J by 10 bases, with 12 bases left in between. There are 13 residues in the CDR3. Looked up from germline, CDR1 is SGHRS and CDR2 is YFSETQ. The CDR3 coding sequence is TGCGCCAGCAGCTTGGCCGGTAGGGGGTCGCAGTATTTT. Protein product: CASSLAGRGSQYF.

There are many counts of this clonotype. This chain connects TRBV16 to TRBJ1-1; tentative D call: TRBD1 (5 bases). The CDR3 has 16 amino acids. V was clipped by 1 base and J by 2 bases, with 14 bases between them. Germline lookup yields CDR1 KGHSY and CDR2 FQNENV. CDR3 nucleotides: TGTGCCAGCAGCCAATTGGTTAGGACACCTAACACTGAAGCTTTCTTT. It yields the protein CASSQLVRTPNTEAFF.

The V and J genes are TRBV30 and TRBJ1-3; D gene uncertain. The CDR3 has 13 amino acids. V was trimmed by 1 base and J by 0 bases, leaving 4 bases between them. Looked up from germline, CDR1 is GTSNPN and CDR2 is SVGIG (reference sequence). This CDR3 reads CAWSGGSGNTIYF. For the CDR3, the DNA is TGTGCCTGGAGTGGGGGCTCTGGAAACACCATATATTTT.

A few counts support this clonotype. The chain links TRBV11-2 to TRBJ2-1; 13 positions match TRBD2. The germline V gene encodes CDR1 SGHAT and CDR2 FQNNGV. The junction had 2 bases not matched to a gene; V was cut back by 5 bases and J by 7 bases. The CDR3 spans 14 residues. CDR3 amino acids: CASSTSGGANEQFF. CDR3 DNA sequence: TGTGCCAGCAGCACTAGCGGGGGGGCAAATGAGCAGTTCTTC.

This clonotype was observed a handful of times. V gene TRBV29-1 combines with J gene TRBJ2-2, with TRBD1 matching 7 bases. V trimming: 6 bases; J trimming: 2 bases; junction bases outside the gene matches: 3. Germline lookup yields CDR1 SQVTM and CDR2 ANQGSEA. There are 13 residues in the CDR3. The CDR3 DNA reads TGCAGCGTAGACAGGGAAAACACCGGGGAGCTGTTTTTT. Its protein product is CSVDRENTGELFF.

This clonotype was counted ten times or more. V gene TRBV5-1 combines with J gene TRBJ2-3, with D tentatively TRBD2 (6 bases). CDR3 length: 13 amino acids. Germline loops: CDR1 SGHRS, CDR2 YFSETQ. The V and J ends lost 8 bases and 2 bases respectively, with 12 bases between them. CDR3 protein: CASFSGTTDTQYF. The CDR3 nucleotides read TGCGCCAGTTTTAGCGGAACCACAGATACGCAGTATTTT.